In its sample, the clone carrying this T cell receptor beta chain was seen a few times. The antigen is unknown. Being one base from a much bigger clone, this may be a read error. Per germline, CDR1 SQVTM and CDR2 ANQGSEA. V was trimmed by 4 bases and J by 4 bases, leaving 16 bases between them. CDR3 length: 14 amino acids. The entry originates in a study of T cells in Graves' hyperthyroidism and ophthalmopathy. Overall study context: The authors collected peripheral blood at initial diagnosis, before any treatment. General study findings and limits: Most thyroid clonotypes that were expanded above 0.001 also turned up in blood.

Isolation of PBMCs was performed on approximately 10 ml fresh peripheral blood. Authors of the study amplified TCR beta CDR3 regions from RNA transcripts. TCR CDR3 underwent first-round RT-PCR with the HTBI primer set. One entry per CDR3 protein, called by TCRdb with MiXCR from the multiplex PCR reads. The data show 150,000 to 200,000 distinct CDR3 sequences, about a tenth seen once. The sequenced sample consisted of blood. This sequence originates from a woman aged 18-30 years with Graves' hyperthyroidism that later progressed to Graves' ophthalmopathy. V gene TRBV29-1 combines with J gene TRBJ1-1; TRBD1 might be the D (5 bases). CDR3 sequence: CSVARQNMSTEAFF. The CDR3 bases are TGCAGCGTTGCCCGACAGAATATGAGCACTGAAGCTTTCTTT. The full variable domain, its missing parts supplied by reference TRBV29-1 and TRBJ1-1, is SAVISQKPSRDICQRGTSLTIQCQVDSQVTMMFWYRQQPGQSLTLIATANQGSEATYESGFVIDKFPISRPNLTFSTLTVSNMSPEDSSIYLCSVARQNMSTEAFFGQGTRLTVV.